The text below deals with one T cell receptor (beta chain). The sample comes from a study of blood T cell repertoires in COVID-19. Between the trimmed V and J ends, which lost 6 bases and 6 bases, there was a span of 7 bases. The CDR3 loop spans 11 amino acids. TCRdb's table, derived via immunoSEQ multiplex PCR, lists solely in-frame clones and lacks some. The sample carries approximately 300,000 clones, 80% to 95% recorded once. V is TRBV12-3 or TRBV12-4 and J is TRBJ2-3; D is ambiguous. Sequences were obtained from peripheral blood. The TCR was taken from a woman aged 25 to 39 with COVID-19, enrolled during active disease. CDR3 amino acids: CASSPRDTQYF. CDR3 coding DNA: TGTGCCAGCAGCCCCAGGGATACGCAGTATTTT.